The source of this T cell receptor beta chain is a study of metastatic and nonmetastatic thyroid tumors. Study summary: Where malignant and benign thyroid patients were concerned, repertoires were compared across blood and tumor or nodule tissue. The study's findings and limits: Reportedly, malignant thyroid tumors had significantly higher TCR beta diversity than benign nodules, in blood and tumor.

Per the authors' pipeline: To classify distant metastasis in papillary thyroid cancer, a model was built from CDR3 differences across clinicopathological groups. TCRdb re-clonotyped the PCR reads through MiXCR. In this record, the V and J calls reflect TCRdb's handling and not the investigators' own analysis. In the table there are about 11,000 clones, almost 30% of which are singletons. By proportion, this clone is medium-sized. The antigen remains undetermined. CDR1 is MNHNS and CDR2 is SASEGT in the germline V gene. Unmatched junction bases numbered 12, after V lost 6 bases and J lost 8 bases. CDR3 length: 14 residues. No patient received treatment before thyroid surgery.

Sample: tumor tissue. This receptor was taken from a female donor with papillary thyroid cancer or a benign thyroid nodule (not recorded which). Some clones in this sample may be carry-over from other donors' samples. This rearrangement joins TRBV6-1 to TRBJ1-1, with TRBD1 matching 7 bases. This chain's CDR3 is CASRRQGTNGEAFF. Written as DNA, the CDR3 is TGTGCCAGCAGACGACAGGGTACGAACGGGGAAGCTTTCTTT.